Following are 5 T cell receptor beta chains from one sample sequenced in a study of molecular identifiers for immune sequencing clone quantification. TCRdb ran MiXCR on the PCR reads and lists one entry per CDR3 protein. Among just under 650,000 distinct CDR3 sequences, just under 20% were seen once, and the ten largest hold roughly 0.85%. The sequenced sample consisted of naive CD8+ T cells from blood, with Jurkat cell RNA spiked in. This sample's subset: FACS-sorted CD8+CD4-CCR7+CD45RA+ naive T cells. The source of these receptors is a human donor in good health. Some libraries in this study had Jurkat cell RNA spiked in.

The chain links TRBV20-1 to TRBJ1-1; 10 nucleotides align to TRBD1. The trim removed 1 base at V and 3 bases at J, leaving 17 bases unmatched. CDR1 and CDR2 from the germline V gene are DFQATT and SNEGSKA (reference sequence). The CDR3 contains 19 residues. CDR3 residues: CSARGPPSDRGLLDTEAFF. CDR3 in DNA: TGCAGTGCTAGAGGCCCACCGTCGGACAGGGGGTTACTGGACACTGAAGCTTTCTTT.

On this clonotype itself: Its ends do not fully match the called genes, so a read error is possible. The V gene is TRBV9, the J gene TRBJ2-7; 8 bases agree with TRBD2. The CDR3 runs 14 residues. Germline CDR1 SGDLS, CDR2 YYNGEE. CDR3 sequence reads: CATNREGLGDEQCF. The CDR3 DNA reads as TGTGCCACCAACAGAGAGGGACTAGGGGACGAGCAGTGCTTC.

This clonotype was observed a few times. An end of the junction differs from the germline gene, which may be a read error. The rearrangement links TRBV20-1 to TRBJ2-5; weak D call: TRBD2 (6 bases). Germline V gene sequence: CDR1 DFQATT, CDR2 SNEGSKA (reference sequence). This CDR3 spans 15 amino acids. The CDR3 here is CSAVRSGWSGETQCF. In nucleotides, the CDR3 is TGCAGTGCCGTCCGTAGCGGATGGTCGGGAGAGACCCAGTGCTTC.

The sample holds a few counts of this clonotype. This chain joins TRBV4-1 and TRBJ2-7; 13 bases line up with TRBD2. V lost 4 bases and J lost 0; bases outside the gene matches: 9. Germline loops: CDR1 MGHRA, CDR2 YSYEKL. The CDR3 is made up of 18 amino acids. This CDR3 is CASSPLGTSGAISYEQYF. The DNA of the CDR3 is TGCGCCAGCAGCCCCCTGGGGACTAGCGGGGCGATCTCCTACGAGCAGTACTTC.

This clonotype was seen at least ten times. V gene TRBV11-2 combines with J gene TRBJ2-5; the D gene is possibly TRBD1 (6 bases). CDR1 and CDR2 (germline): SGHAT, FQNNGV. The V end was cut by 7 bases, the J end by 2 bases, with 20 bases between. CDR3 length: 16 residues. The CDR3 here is CASMDEGVMPQETQYF. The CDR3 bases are TGTGCCAGCATGGATGAGGGGGTGATGCCACAAGAGACCCAGTACTTC. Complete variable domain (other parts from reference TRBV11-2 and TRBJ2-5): EAGVAQSPRYKIIEKRQSVAFWCNPISGHATLYWYQQILGQGPKLLIQFQNNGVVDDSQLPKDRFSAERLKGVDSTLKIQPAKLEDSAVYLCASMDEGVMPQETQYFGPGTRLLVL.